A single sample gave rise to the 17 T cell receptor beta chains below, sequenced in a study of CD8 T cells in ankylosing spondylitis (TCRdb year 2017). Broad study findings and their caveats: Blood from ankylosing spondylitis patients appeared to be characterized by a TCR beta motif composed of 7 to 9 highly homologous amino acid variants.

These receptors have no known antigen. Receptors were amplified or captured by 5' RACE. Sequencer: Illumina HiSeq 2500. Using fastp at Q25 and MiXCR, TCRdb reprocessed the public reads and kept productive beta chains. Identical CDR3 protein sequences are pooled into one entry, listed with their most common genes and DNA. The sample table holds around 770,000 distinct CDR3 sequences, of which about an eighth were seen once. Together, the top ten hold approximately 0.46% of the sample. What was sequenced was blood, either unsorted or a sorted T cell fraction (not recorded which). The receptors shown here come from a male donor with ankylosing spondylitis.

This clonotype was detected a few times. The J gene is TRBJ1-1, the V gene TRBV3-1, with D perhaps matching TRBD1 (5 bases). The CDR3 runs to 15 residues. The V end was cut by 4 bases, the J end by 2 bases, with 14 bases between. From germline, CDR1 is LGHDT and CDR2 YNNKEL (reference sequence). CDR3 DNA sequence: TGTGCCAGCAGCCTCCGTTGGACACCTAACACTGAAGCTTTCTTT. Translation gives CASSLRWTPNTEAFF.

The V gene is TRBV6-5, the J gene TRBJ2-2; TRBD2 might be the D (5 bases). V gave up 0 bases and J gave up 8 bases, with 10 bases separating them. In germline, CDR1 is MNHEY, CDR2 SVGAGI. The CDR3 sequence is 14 residues long. The CDR3 reads CASSYSGAEGELFF. The CDR3 DNA reads as TGTGCCAGCAGTTACTCGGGAGCCGAAGGGGAGCTGTTTTTT.

Only one count was recorded for this clonotype. The rearrangement joins TRBV5-1 to TRBJ2-5; no clear D gene. The CDR3 has 14 amino acids. Germline CDR1 reads SGHRS; CDR2 reads YFSETQ. Trimming left V 6 bases short and J 1 base short, with 13 bases between. CDR3 amino acids: CASKSIGLQETQYF. CDR3 nucleotide sequence: TGCGCCAGCAAGTCTATAGGGCTCCAAGAGACCCAGTACTTC.

This clonotype was found a few times. V gene TRBV27 combines with J gene TRBJ2-2; no clear D. Germline CDR1 and CDR2: MNHEY and SMNVEV (reference sequence). V dropped 0 bases and J dropped 8 bases, with 7 bases sitting between them. This CDR3 has 13 amino acids. The DNA for the CDR3 is TGTGCCAGCAGTTTATCAAGCGCTGGGGAGCTGTTTTTT. Encoded protein: CASSLSSAGELFF.

The J gene is TRBJ2-1, the V gene TRBV5-1, with 7 bases lining up with TRBD2. V trimming: 3 bases; J trimming: 6 bases; junction bases outside the gene matches: 6. CDR3 length: 14 residues. Germline V gene lookup returns CDR1 SGHRS and CDR2 YFSETQ. CDR3 in DNA: TGCGCCAGCAGCTGGATGGGGACTACCAATGAGCAGTTCTTC. This encodes CASSWMGTTNEQFF.

This clonotype has ten or more counts. The chain couples TRBV5-1 to TRBJ2-7, with D unresolved. The germline V gene encodes CDR1 SGHRS and CDR2 YFSETQ. Trimming left V 0 bases short and J 5 bases short, with 9 bases between. This CDR3 region has 13 residues. The CDR3: CASSLGPRDEQYF. The CDR3 bases are TGCGCCAGCAGCTTGGGACCCCGGGACGAGCAGTACTTC.

This clonotype occurred a few times. The rearrangement links TRBV15 to TRBJ2-5; TRBD2 is a possible D gene (5 bases). The CDR3 has 15 residues. V dropped 5 bases and J dropped 4 bases, with 17 bases sitting between them. CDR1 is LNHNV and CDR2 is YYDKDF in the germline V gene (reference sequence). CDR3 residues: CATSELSLRGETQYF. CDR3 in DNA: TGTGCCACCAGCGAACTTTCGCTCCGGGGAGAGACCCAGTACTTC.

This clonotype occurred many times. V and J are TRBV20-1 and TRBJ2-5; D is unresolved. The CDR3 runs 13 residues. The germline V gene encodes CDR1 DFQATT and CDR2 SNEGSKA (reference sequence). V lost 6 bases to trimming and J lost 5 bases, with 16 bases between them. CDR3 amino acids: CSATRTHKETQYF. CDR3 nucleotides: TGCAGTGCAACCCGGACGCACAAGGAGACCCAGTACTTC.

This clonotype was observed a few times. The chain links TRBV29-1 to TRBJ2-6; 7 positions agree with TRBD1. V was pared by 6 bases and J by 0 bases, with 8 bases of the junction left unmatched. The CDR3 extends over 16 amino acids. Germline V gene data show CDR1 as SQVTM and CDR2 as ANQGSEA. The DNA for the CDR3 is TGCAGCGTAGGACAGGTGCTTAACTCTGGGGCCAACGTCCTGACTTTC. The encoded protein is CSVGQVLNSGANVLTF.

The gene calls are TRBV20-1 and TRBJ2-5; 7 bases line up with TRBD1. There are 14 residues in the CDR3. V trimming: 4 bases; J trimming: 1 base; junction bases outside the gene matches: 6. Germline values: CDR1 DFQATT, CDR2 SNEGSKA (reference sequence). CDR3 residues: CSATPRTGQETQYF. CDR3 sequence (DNA): TGCAGTGCTACTCCAAGGACAGGCCAAGAGACCCAGTACTTC.

This clonotype was seen only a few times. The chain joins TRBV7-2 to TRBJ2-7; 7 bases line up with TRBD1. Trimming took 1 base from V and 3 from J; bases not matched to a gene: 3. The CDR3 runs 14 residues. Germline V lookup: CDR1 SGHTA, CDR2 FQGNSA. The CDR3 protein is CASSLGRGRYEQYF. Here the CDR3 DNA reads TGTGCCAGCAGCTTAGGAAGGGGGCGCTACGAGCAGTACTTC.

V is TRBV9 and J is TRBJ2-7; the match to TRBD2 covers 11 bases. CDR3 length: 16 residues. V shed 0 bases, J shed 2 bases, and the junction held 4 bases outside the gene matches. The germline CDR1 and CDR2 sequences are SGDLS and YYNGEE. DNA of the CDR3: TGTGCCAGCAGCGTAGGGCGACTAGCGGGGCCCTACGAGCAGTACTTC. Protein product: CASSVGRLAGPYEQYF.

The chain uses TRBV7-2 and TRBJ2-3, with D possibly matching TRBD1 (7 bases). This CDR3 contains 15 residues. Germline CDR1 SGHTA, CDR2 FQGNSA. The V end lost 1 base, the J end lost 4 bases, and 12 bases lay between the germline ends. The CDR3 bases are TGTGCCAGCAGCTTAGGCAGGGGGGTCGCAGATACGCAGTATTTT. As protein: CASSLGRGVADTQYF. Full variable domain (remainder filled in from reference TRBV7-2 and TRBJ2-3): GAGVSQSPSNKVTEKGKDVELRCDPISGHTALYWYRQSLGQGLEFLIYFQGNSAPDKSGLPSDRFSAERTGGSVSTLTIQRTQQEDSAVYLCASSLGRGVADTQYFGPGTRLTVL.

This clonotype was recorded a few times. The chain couples TRBV7-2 to TRBJ2-7; D is unclear. Trimming removed 1 base from V and 1 base from J, with 11 bases in between. In germline, CDR1 is SGHTA, CDR2 FQGNSA. The CDR3 is 15 amino acids. CDR3 sequence (DNA): TGTGCCAGCAGCTTAGTAATAAGCAGATCCTACGAGCAGTACTTC. Amino acid sequence: CASSLVISRSYEQYF.

The table lists this clonotype with many counts. The chain carries TRBV29-1 and TRBJ2-1; possible D gene TRBD2, 7 bases. V lost 6 bases and J lost 3, with 15 bases in between. Germline-derived CDR1 and CDR2 are SQVTM and ANQGSEA. The CDR3 sequence is 14 residues long. The CDR3 DNA reads TGCAGCGTGGGGGGGTCAGGGGACTACAATGAGCAGTTCTTC. Translating it yields CSVGGSGDYNEQFF.

The chain recombines TRBV4-3 with TRBJ2-5; 7 nucleotides line up with TRBD2. With V trimmed by 2 bases and J by 7 bases, 16 bases remained unmatched. The CDR3 totals 17 residues. Germline loops: CDR1 LGHNA, CDR2 YSLEER. The CDR3 DNA follows: TGCGCCAGCAGCCAAAAATTGGGCGGGAGTCGGAGGGGGACCCAGTACTTC. It specifies CASSQKLGGSRRGTQYF.

The table lists this clonotype with many counts. The chain uses TRBV20-1 and TRBJ2-5; D remains unclear. The CDR3 contains 13 residues. The V end was cut by 5 bases, the J end by 2 bases, with 12 bases between. Per germline, CDR1 DFQATT and CDR2 SNEGSKA (reference sequence). In DNA form, the CDR3 reads TGCAGTGCTCTTAGAGGCACGCAAGAGACCCAGTACTTC. Protein: CSALRGTQETQYF.